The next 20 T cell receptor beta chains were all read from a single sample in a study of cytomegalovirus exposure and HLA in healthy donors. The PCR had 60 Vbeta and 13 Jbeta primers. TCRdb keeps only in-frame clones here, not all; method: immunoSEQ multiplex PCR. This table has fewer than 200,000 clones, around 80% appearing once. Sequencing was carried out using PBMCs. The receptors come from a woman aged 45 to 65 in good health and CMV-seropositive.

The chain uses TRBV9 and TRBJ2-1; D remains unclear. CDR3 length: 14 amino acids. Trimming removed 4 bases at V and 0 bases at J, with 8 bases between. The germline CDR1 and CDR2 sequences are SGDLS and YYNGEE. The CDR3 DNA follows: TGTGCCAGCAGCCCAGGTGGCTCCTACAATGAGCAGTTCTTC. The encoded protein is CASSPGGSYNEQFF.

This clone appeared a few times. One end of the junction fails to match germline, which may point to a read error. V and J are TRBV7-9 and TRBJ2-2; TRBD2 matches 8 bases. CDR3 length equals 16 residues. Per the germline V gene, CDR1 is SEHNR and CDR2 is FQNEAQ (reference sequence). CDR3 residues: CSSSLLAGGGTGELFF. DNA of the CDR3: TGTTCCAGCAGCTTATTGGCGGGAGGAGGGACCGGGGAGCTGTTTTTT.

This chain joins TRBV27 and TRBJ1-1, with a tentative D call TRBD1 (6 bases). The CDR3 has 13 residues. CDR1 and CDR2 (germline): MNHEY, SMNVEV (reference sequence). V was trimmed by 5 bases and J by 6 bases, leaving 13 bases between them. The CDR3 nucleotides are TGTGCCAGCAGTCAACAGGGATCCCCTGAAGCTTTCTTT. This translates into CASSQQGSPEAFF.

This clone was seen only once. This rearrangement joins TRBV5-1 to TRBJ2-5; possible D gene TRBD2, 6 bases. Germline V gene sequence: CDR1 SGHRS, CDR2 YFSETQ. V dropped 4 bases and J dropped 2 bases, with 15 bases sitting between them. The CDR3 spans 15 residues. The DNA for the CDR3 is TGCGCCAGCAGCCCCCAGGTAGCGGTTCAAGAGACCCAGTACTTC. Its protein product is CASSPQVAVQETQYF.

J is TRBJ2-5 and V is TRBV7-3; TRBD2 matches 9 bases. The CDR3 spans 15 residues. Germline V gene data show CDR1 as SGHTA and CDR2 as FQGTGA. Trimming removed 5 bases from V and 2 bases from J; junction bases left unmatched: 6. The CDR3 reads CASSPQRGEQETQYF. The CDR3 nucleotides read TGTGCCAGCAGCCCCCAGCGGGGGGAGCAAGAGACCCAGTACTTC.

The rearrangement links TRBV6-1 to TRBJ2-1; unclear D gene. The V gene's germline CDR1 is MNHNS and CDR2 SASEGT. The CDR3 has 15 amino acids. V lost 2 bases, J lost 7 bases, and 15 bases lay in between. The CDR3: CASSETSDSANEQFF. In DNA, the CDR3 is TGTGCCAGCAGTGAAACATCTGACTCAGCGAATGAGCAGTTCTTC.

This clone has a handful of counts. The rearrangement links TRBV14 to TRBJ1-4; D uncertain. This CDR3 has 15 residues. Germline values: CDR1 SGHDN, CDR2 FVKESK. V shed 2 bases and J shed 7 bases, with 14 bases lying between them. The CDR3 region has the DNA TGTGCCAGCAGCCAACACGGGGAAGTAGTTGAAAAACTGTTTTTT. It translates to CASSQHGEVVEKLFF.

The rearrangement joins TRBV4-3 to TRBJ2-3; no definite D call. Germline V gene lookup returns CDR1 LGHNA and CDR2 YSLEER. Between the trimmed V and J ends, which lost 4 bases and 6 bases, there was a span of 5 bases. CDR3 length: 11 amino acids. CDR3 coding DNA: TGCGCCAGCAGCCTGGGCGATACGCAGTATTTT. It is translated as CASSLGDTQYF.

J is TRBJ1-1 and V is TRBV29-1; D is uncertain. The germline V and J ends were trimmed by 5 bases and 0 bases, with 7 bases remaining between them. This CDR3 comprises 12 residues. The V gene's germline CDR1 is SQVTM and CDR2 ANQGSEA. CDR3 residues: CSVQKMNTEAFF. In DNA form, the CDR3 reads TGCAGCGTTCAGAAGATGAACACTGAAGCTTTCTTT. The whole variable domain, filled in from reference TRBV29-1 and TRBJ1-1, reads SAVISQKPSRDICQRGTSLTIQCQVDSQVTMMFWYRQQPGQSLTLIATANQGSEATYESGFVIDKFPISRPNLTFSTLTVSNMSPEDSSIYLCSVQKMNTEAFFGQGTRLTVV.

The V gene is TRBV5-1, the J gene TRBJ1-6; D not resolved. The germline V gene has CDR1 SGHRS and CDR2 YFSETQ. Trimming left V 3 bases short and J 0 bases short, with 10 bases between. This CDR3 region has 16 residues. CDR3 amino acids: CASSSDGNSYNSPLHF. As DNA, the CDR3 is TGCGCCAGCAGCTCGGACGGGAACTCCTATAATTCACCCCTCCACTTT.

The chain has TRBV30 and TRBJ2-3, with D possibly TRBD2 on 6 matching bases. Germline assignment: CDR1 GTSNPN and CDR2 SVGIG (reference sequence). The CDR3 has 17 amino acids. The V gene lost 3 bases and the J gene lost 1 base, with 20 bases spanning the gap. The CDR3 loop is CAWRGLRGGVGTDTQYF. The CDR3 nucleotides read TGTGCCTGGAGGGGATTAAGGGGCGGGGTAGGCACAGATACGCAGTATTTT.

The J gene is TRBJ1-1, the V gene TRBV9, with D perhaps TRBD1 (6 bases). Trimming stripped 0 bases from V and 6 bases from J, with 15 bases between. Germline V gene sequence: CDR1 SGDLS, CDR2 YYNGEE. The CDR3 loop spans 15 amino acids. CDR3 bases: TGTGCCAGCAGCGTAGACCACAGGGACGGGGCTGAAGCTTTCTTT. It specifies CASSVDHRDGAEAFF.

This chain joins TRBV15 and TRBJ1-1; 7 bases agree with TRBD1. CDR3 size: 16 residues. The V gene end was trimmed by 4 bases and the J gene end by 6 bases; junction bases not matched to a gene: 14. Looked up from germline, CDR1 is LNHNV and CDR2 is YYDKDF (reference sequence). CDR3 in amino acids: CATSTQGNPKEAEAFF. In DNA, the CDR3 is TGTGCCACCAGCACACAGGGGAACCCGAAAGAGGCTGAAGCTTTCTTT.

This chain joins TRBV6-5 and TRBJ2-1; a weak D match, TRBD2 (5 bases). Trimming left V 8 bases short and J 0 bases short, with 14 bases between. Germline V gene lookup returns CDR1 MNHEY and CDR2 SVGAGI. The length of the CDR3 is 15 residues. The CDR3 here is CASRPTGGSYNEQFF. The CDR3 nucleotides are TGTGCCAGCCGCCCGACTGGAGGCTCCTACAATGAGCAGTTCTTC.

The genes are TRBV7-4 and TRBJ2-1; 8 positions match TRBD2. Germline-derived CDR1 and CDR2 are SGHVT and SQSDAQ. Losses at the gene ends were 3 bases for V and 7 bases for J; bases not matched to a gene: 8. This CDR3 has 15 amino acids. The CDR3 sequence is CASSFPGTRRNEQFF. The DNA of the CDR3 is TGTGCCAGCAGCTTCCCCGGGACTAGAAGGAATGAGCAGTTCTTC.

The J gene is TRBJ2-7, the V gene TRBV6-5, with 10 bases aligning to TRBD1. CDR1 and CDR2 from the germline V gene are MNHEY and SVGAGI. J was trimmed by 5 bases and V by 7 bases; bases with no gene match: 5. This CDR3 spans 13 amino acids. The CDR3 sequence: CASMGQGFNEQYF. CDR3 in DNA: TGTGCCAGCATGGGACAGGGGTTCAACGAGCAGTACTTC.

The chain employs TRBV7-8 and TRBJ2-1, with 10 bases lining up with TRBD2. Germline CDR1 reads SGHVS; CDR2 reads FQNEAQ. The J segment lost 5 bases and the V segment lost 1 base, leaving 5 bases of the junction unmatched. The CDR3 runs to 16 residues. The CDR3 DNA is TGTGCCAGCAGCTTAGGTGGTACTAGCGGGAACAATGAGCAGTTCTTC. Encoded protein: CASSLGGTSGNNEQFF. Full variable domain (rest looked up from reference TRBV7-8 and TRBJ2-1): GAGVSQSPRYKVAKRGQDVALRCDPISGHVSLFWYQQALGQGPEFLTYFQNEAQLDKSGLPSDRFFAERPEGSVSTLKIQRTQQEDSAVYLCASSLGGTSGNNEQFFGPGTRLTVL.

The CDR3 nucleotides read TGTGCCAGCAGCCGTCGGAGCGCTTTGGGCTCCTACGAGCAGTACTTC. Translated, it gives CASSRRSALGSYEQYF. V usage is TRBV5-6 and J usage is TRBJ2-7, with D unresolved. V lost 4 bases and J 0 bases, leaving 17 bases between the germline ends. This CDR3 has 16 amino acids. The germline V gene encodes CDR1 SGHDT and CDR2 YYEEEE.

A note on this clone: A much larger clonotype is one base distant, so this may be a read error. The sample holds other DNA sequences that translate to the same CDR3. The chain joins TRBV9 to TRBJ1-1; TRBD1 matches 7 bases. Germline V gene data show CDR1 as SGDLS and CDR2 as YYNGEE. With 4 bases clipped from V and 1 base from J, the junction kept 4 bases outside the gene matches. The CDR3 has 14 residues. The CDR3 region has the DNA TGTGCCAGCAGCCCCACAGGGGCGAACACTGAAGCTTTCTTT. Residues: CASSPTGANTEAFF.

As DNA, the CDR3 is TGCGCCAGCTTACCCAGACCGGGACTAAGTTTCAATGAGCAGTTCTTC. This codes for CASLPRPGLSFNEQFF. V gene TRBV4-1 combines with J gene TRBJ2-1; 7 bases are a match to TRBD2. The CDR3 is 16 amino acids. V dropped 8 bases and J dropped 6; count of bases not matched to a gene: 16. Germline V gene data show CDR1 as MGHRA and CDR2 as YSYEKL.